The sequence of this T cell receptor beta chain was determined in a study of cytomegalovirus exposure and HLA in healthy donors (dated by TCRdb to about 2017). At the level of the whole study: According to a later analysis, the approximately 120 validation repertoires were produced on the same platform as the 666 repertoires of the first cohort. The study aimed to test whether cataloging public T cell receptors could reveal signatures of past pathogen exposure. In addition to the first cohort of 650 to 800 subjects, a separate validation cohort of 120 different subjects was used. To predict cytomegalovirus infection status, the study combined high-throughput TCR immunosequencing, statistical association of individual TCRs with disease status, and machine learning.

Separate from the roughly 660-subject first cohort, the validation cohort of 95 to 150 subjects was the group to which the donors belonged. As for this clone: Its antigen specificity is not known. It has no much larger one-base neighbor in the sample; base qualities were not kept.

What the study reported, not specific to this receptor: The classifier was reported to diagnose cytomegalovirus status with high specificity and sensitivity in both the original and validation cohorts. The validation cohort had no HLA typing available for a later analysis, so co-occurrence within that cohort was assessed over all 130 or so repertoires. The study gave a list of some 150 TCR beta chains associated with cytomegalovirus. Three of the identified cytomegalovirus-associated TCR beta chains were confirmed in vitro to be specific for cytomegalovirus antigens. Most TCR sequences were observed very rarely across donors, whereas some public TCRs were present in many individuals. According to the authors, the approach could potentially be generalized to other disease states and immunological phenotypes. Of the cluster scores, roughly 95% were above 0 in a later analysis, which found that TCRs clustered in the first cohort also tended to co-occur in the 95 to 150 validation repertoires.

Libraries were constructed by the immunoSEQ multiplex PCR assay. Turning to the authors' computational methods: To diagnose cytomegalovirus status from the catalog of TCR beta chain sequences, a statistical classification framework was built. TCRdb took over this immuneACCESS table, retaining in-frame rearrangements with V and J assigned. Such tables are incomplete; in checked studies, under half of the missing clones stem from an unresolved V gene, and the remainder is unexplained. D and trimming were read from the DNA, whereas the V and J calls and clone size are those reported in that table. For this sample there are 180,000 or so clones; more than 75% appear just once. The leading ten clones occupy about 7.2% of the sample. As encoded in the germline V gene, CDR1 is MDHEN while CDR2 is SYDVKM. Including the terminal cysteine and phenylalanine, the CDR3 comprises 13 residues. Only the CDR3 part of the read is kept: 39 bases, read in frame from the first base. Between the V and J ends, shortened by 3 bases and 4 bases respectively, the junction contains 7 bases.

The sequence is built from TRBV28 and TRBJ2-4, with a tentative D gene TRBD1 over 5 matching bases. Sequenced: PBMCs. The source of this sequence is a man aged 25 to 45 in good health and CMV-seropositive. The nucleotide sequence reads TGTGCCAGCAGTTTGACAGTAAAAAACATTCAGTACTTC. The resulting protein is CASSLTVKNIQYF.